The 28 T cell receptor beta chains listed next were all sequenced from one sample in a study of CD8+CD57+ T cells in acquired aplastic anemia. For sequencing, patients were chosen who had shown expansion of CD8+CD57+ cells by flow cytometry. It was genomic DNA that served as the template for profiling TCR beta VDJ and CDR3. Via MiXCR, TCRdb re-called the reads, giving one row per CDR3 protein. Of about 58,000 distinct CDR3 sequences in the sample, about 56% were seen once. Sequencing input: sorted CD4+, CD8+, or CD8+CD57+ T cells (not recorded which) from PBMCs. The receptors here all came from a human donor with aplastic anemia.

The CDR3 loop reads CASSLGSWQYYGYTF. The CDR3, as DNA: TGTGCCAGCAGCTTAGGATCGTGGCAGTACTATGGCTACACCTTC. The V gene is TRBV7-2, the J gene TRBJ1-2; no clear D. Looked up from germline, CDR1 is SGHTA and CDR2 is FQGNSA. Between the trimmed V and J ends, which lost 1 base and 3 bases, there was a span of 12 bases. The CDR3 has 15 residues.

This chain connects TRBV29-1 to TRBJ1-2, with TRBD1 matching 7 bases. The CDR3 spans 13 residues. Trimming removed 3 bases from V and 8 bases from J; junction bases left unmatched: 9. Germline V gene data show CDR1 as SQVTM and CDR2 as ANQGSEA. CDR3: CSVDRDSTKGYTF. CDR3 nucleotides: TGCAGCGTTGACCGGGACAGTACGAAAGGCTACACCTTC.

The rearrangement links TRBV20-1 to TRBJ2-1; 8 bases agree with TRBD2. The CDR3 totals 16 residues. The germline V gene encodes CDR1 DFQATT and CDR2 SNEGSKA (reference sequence). Unmatched junction bases numbered 9, after V lost 5 bases and J lost 0 bases. As DNA, the CDR3 is TGCAGTGCTCCGTTACGGGCGGGGGGCTCCTACAATGAGCAGTTCTTC. Its protein is CSAPLRAGGSYNEQFF.

This clonotype has ten or more counts. This chain uses TRBV7-3 with TRBJ2-1; 7 bases line up with TRBD2. CDR1 and CDR2 from the germline V gene are SGHTA and FQGTGA. The CDR3 sequence is 14 residues long. With V trimmed by 5 bases and J by 3 bases, 4 bases remained unmatched. The CDR3 spells CASSPSGDYNEQFF. In DNA form, the CDR3 reads TGTGCCAGCAGCCCTAGCGGCGACTACAATGAGCAGTTCTTC.

This clonotype has only a few counts. This chain connects TRBV29-1 to TRBJ1-2; TRBD1 might be the D (6 bases). Trimming took 4 bases from V and 8 from J, leaving 17 bases between them. Germline assignment: CDR1 SQVTM and CDR2 ANQGSEA. CDR3 length: 13 amino acids. CDR3 nucleotide sequence: TGCAGCGTTGGAGGACAGATAGGAGGGGGCTACACCTTC. Protein: CSVGGQIGGGYTF.

The J gene is TRBJ1-6, the V gene TRBV20-1; no clear D gene. The length of the CDR3 is 12 residues. The germline V gene has CDR1 DFQATT and CDR2 SNEGSKA (reference sequence). V lost 3 bases and J 8 bases, leaving 8 bases between the germline ends. The CDR3 DNA is TGCAGTGCTAGGCCACTGGATTCACCCCTCCACTTT. Translating it yields CSARPLDSPLHF.

V and J are TRBV29-1 and TRBJ1-6, with D perhaps TRBD1 (6 bases). The CDR3 runs to 15 residues. Trimming took off 7 bases at V and 3 bases at J, with 16 bases between the two ends. In germline, CDR1 is SQVTM, CDR2 ANQGSEA. The CDR3 loop is CSASKQDSYNSPLHF. Written as DNA, the CDR3 is TGCAGCGCCTCAAAACAGGACAGCTATAATTCACCCCTCCACTTT.

The chain uses TRBV20-1 and TRBJ2-7, with D hard to call. Germline lookup yields CDR1 DFQATT and CDR2 SNEGSKA (reference sequence). V was cut by 5 bases and J by 2 bases, with 16 bases left in between. The CDR3 contains 14 residues. The CDR3 loop is CSAGELQIAYEQYV. The CDR3 DNA reads as TGCAGTGCTGGGGAACTACAAATAGCCTACGAGCAGTACGTC.

This clonotype was counted ten times or more. The V call is TRBV4-2, the J call TRBJ2-1; 9 positions match TRBD2. The CDR3 is 18 residues long. Germline values: CDR1 LGHNA, CDR2 YNFKEQ. The junction had 15 bases not matched to a gene; V was cut back by 5 bases and J by 4 bases. This CDR3 is CASSARPAGGPTYNEQFF. The CDR3 DNA reads TGTGCCAGCAGCGCCCGCCCAGCGGGGGGACCTACTTACAATGAGCAGTTCTTC.

The V gene is TRBV5-1, the J gene TRBJ2-7; the D is unclear. The CDR3 runs 14 residues. Germline V gene lookup returns CDR1 SGHRS and CDR2 YFSETQ. Deletions cut 4 bases from V and 4 bases from J, with 15 bases between. CDR3 sequence reads: CASSLGGKFYEQYF. In DNA, the CDR3 is TGCGCCAGCAGCCTCGGTGGGAAGTTTTACGAGCAGTACTTC. The full variable domain, its missing parts supplied by reference TRBV5-1 and TRBJ2-7, is KAGVTQTPRYLIKTRGQQVTLSCSPISGHRSVSWYQQTPGQGLQFLFEYFSETQRNKGNFPGRFSGRQFSNSRSEMNVSTLELGDSALYLCASSLGGKFYEQYFGPGTRLTVT.

The CDR3 reads CASSSGTGGEETQYF. CDR3 sequence (DNA): TGTGCCAGCAGCTCGGGGACAGGGGGCGAAGAGACCCAGTACTTC. This rearrangement joins TRBV7-3 to TRBJ2-5; 12 positions match TRBD1. CDR3 length equals 15 residues. V shed 4 bases and J 3 bases; nucleotides not matched to a gene: 3. Germline values: CDR1 SGHTA, CDR2 FQGTGA. The variable domain in full, with the rest retrieved from reference TRBV7-3 and TRBJ2-5, is GAGVSQTPSNKVTEKGKYVELRCDPISGHTALYWYRQSLGQGPEFLIYFQGTGAADDSGLPNDRFFAVRPEGSVSTLKIQRTERGDSAVYLCASSSGTGGEETQYFGPGTRLLVL.

This clonotype was seen ten or more times. V usage is TRBV7-9 and J usage is TRBJ1-1, with 7 bases matching TRBD1. Trimming at V came to 5 bases and at J to 5 bases, leaving 8 bases not matched to a gene. This CDR3 comprises 14 residues. CDR1 and CDR2 (germline): SEHNR, FQNEAQ (reference sequence). The CDR3 protein is CASSPRDSSTEAFF. The CDR3 DNA reads TGTGCCAGCAGCCCCAGGGACAGTAGTACTGAAGCTTTCTTT. The full variable domain, completed using reference TRBV7-9 and TRBJ1-1, is DTGVSQNPRHKITKRGQNVTFRCDPISEHNRLYWYRQTLGQGPEFLTYFQNEAQLEKSRLLSDRFSAERPKGSFSTLEIQRTEQGDSAMYLCASSPRDSSTEAFFGQGTRLTVV.

V gene TRBV20-1 combines with J gene TRBJ2-7, with 9 bases identical to TRBD1. CDR1 is DFQATT and CDR2 is SNEGSKA in the germline V gene (reference sequence). This CDR3 spans 16 amino acids. V trimming: 2 bases; J trimming: 6 bases; junction bases outside the gene matches: 14. The CDR3 DNA follows: TGCAGTGCTAGACTCCCCCGGGACAGGGATCTTTGCGAGCAGTACGTC. Its protein is CSARLPRDRDLCEQYV.

This clonotype was counted many times. The rearrangement links TRBV9 to TRBJ2-1, with TRBD1 as a possible D gene (6 bases). Germline V gene data show CDR1 as SGDLS and CDR2 as YYNGEE. This CDR3 contains 17 residues. Trimming removed 0 bases from V and 6 bases from J, with 19 bases in between. CDR3 nucleotides: TGTGCCAGCAGCGTAGCTTCAGGGGTCCACGGTGGCAATGAGCAGTTCTTC. The encoded protein is CASSVASGVHGGNEQFF.

The rearrangement links TRBV15 to TRBJ2-3, with TRBD2 matching 9 bases. Germline CDR1 LNHNV, CDR2 YYDKDF (reference sequence). Unmatched junction bases numbered 10, after V lost 8 bases and J lost 4 bases. The CDR3 contains 15 residues. The CDR3 DNA is TGTGCCACCGGGGGCGGGGGGGTTGACGCAGATACGCAGTATTTT. This codes for CATGGGGVDADTQYF.

The chain employs TRBV7-8 and TRBJ2-5, with 7 bases matching TRBD2. V lost 8 bases, J lost 0 bases, and 9 bases stayed unmatched. In germline, CDR1 is SGHVS, CDR2 FQNEAQ. CDR3 length equals 15 residues. CDR3 in DNA: TGTGCCAGCCGCCCGGGAGGCAGCTACCAAGAGACCCAGTACTTC. As protein: CASRPGGSYQETQYF.

V is TRBV24-1 and J is TRBJ1-2; the match to TRBD1 covers 7 bases. Trimming cost V 3 bases and J 5 bases; bases outside gene matches: 11. CDR3 size: 16 residues. Germline V gives CDR1 KGHDR, CDR2 SFDVKD. The DNA for the CDR3 is TGTGCCACCAGTGATCCTGGACAGGAATCCGGTTATGGCTACACCTTC. This sequence encodes CATSDPGQESGYGYTF.

The genes are TRBV10-3 and TRBJ1-2; D remains unclear. This CDR3 has 14 amino acids. Germline V gene lookup returns CDR1 ENHRY and CDR2 SYGVKD. The V and J ends lost 6 bases and 2 bases respectively, with 13 bases between them. CDR3 coding DNA: TGTGCCATCAGCAGCGGGGTCGTAAACTATGGCTACACCTTC. Translating it yields CAISSGVVNYGYTF.

V gene TRBV10-3 combines with J gene TRBJ2-5; 10 bases map to TRBD2. Germline lookup yields CDR1 ENHRY and CDR2 SYGVKD. The ends lost 4 bases at V and 4 bases at J; junction bases unmatched: 9. The CDR3 has 16 residues. CDR3 amino acids: CAISVRLAGVRETQYF. CDR3 sequence (DNA): TGTGCCATCAGTGTTCGGCTAGCGGGGGTCCGAGAGACCCAGTACTTC.

Concerning this clonotype: At one of its ends the junction is not consistent with the germline gene, which may arise from a read error. V usage is TRBV27 and J usage is TRBJ1-5; D is uncertain. Germline V gives CDR1 MNHEY, CDR2 SMNVEV (reference sequence). The CDR3 loop spans 13 amino acids. The CDR3 coding sequence is TGCGCCAGCAGTTTAGTGGGCAGGCGACCCCAGCATTTT. Translating gives CASSLVGRRPQHF.

The chain uses TRBV9 and TRBJ1-3, with no clear D. The V gene lost 4 bases and the J gene lost 0 bases, with 8 bases spanning the gap. Looked up from germline, CDR1 is SGDLS and CDR2 is YYNGEE. CDR3 length: 14 residues. The CDR3 sequence: CASSPPSSGNTIYF. As DNA, the CDR3 is TGTGCCAGCAGCCCTCCTAGCTCTGGAAACACCATATATTTT.

The rearrangement uses TRBV24-1 and TRBJ2-1, with 7 bases identical to TRBD1. This CDR3 has 12 amino acids. Trimming took 9 bases from V and 5 from J; bases not matched to a gene: 3. Germline CDR1 KGHDR, CDR2 SFDVKD. The CDR3 DNA is TGTGCCACCGGGGACAGAAACAATGAGCAGTTCTTC. This codes for CATGDRNNEQFF.

This clonotype was counted many times. The rearrangement joins TRBV12-3 or TRBV12-4 to TRBJ1-2; 9 bases line up with TRBD1. There are 13 residues in the CDR3. The trim removed 6 bases at V and 4 bases at J, leaving 3 bases unmatched. The CDR3 loop is CASSPGQGYGYTF. The CDR3 DNA sequence: TGTGCCAGCAGCCCGGGACAGGGCTATGGCTACACCTTC.

Written as DNA, the CDR3 is TGTGCCAGCAGCTCCGACGAAAGTAGGCAGCCCCAGCATTTT. Amino acid sequence: CASSSDESRQPQHF. V and J are TRBV7-9 and TRBJ1-5, with unresolved D. This CDR3 has 14 amino acids. Trimming left V 4 bases short and J 7 bases short, with 14 bases between. Per the germline V gene, CDR1 is SEHNR and CDR2 is FQNEAQ (reference sequence).

This clonotype was recorded a few times. A clone one base away is much larger, so this may be a read error. V usage is TRBV12-3 or TRBV12-4 and J usage is TRBJ2-7, with 10 nucleotides matching TRBD2. Trimming cost V 5 bases and J 5 bases; bases outside gene matches: 6. The CDR3 runs to 14 residues. The CDR3 nucleotides read TGTGCCAGCAGTCCACTAGCGGGGTTCAACGAGCAGTACTTC. It translates to CASSPLAGFNEQYF.

This clonotype is labeled medium-sized (0.01 to 0.1%). The rearrangement uses TRBV29-1 and TRBJ1-2; 7 nucleotides agree with TRBD1. Germline V gene data show CDR1 as SQVTM and CDR2 as ANQGSEA. J was trimmed by 6 bases and V by 2 bases; bases with no gene match: 3. The CDR3 length is 12 residues. Written as DNA, the CDR3 is TGCAGCGTTGAAAACCAGGGGGATGGCTACACCTTC. The encoded protein is CSVENQGDGYTF.

The chain is built from TRBV15 and TRBJ2-2, with D uncertain. The length of the CDR3 is 15 residues. V was trimmed by 1 base and J by 1 base, leaving 7 bases between them. CDR1 and CDR2 (germline): LNHNV, YYDKDF (reference sequence). The CDR3 sequence is CATSRAWLNTGELFF. The CDR3 coding sequence is TGTGCCACCAGCAGAGCGTGGTTGAACACCGGGGAGCTGTTTTTT.

This clonotype was observed at least ten times. This chain links TRBV2 with TRBJ2-3, with TRBD2 identical over 11 bases. V lost 11 bases, J lost 2 bases, and 6 bases stayed unmatched. In germline, CDR1 is SNHLY, CDR2 FYNNEI. The CDR3 runs to 14 residues. The CDR3 is CAAGLAGNTDTQYF. The CDR3 nucleotides are TGTGCCGCAGGACTAGCGGGTAACACAGATACGCAGTATTTT. Combining the CDR3 with reference TRBV2 and TRBJ2-3 gives the whole variable domain EPEVTQTPSHQVTQMGQEVILRCVPISNHLYFYWYRQILGQKVEFLVSFYNNEISEKSEIFDDQFSVERPDGSNFTLKIRSTKLEDSAMYFCAAGLAGNTDTQYFGPGTRLTVL.